These 20 T cell receptor beta chains share one sample of origin, sequenced in a study of blood T cell repertoires in COVID-19. The method was immunoSEQ multiplex PCR; TCRdb's version includes in-frame clones alone and lacks a portion of them. Of approximately 150,000 clones listed, about 89% are singletons. The specimen sequenced was peripheral blood. All receptors come from an elderly man with acute or convalescent COVID-19.

The chain uses TRBV10-3 and TRBJ2-5; D is possibly TRBD1 (6 bases). CDR3 length equals 14 residues. With 5 bases removed from V and 4 bases from J, the gap between germline ends came to 14 bases. CDR1 ENHRY and CDR2 SYGVKD come from the germline V gene. CDR3: CAISTTQGPETQYF. The CDR3 nucleotides are TGTGCCATCAGTACAACACAGGGTCCAGAGACCCAGTACTTC.

This rearrangement joins TRBV9 to TRBJ1-3, with 9 bases aligning to TRBD1. The V and J ends lost 3 bases and 8 bases, in that order; junction bases with no gene match: 3. The V gene's germline CDR1 is SGDLS and CDR2 YYNGEE. The CDR3 has 13 amino acids. The CDR3 sequence: CASSAGQGDTIYF. The CDR3 DNA reads as TGTGCCAGCAGCGCGGGACAGGGAGACACCATATATTTT.

This chain links TRBV3-1 (or the pseudogene TRBV3-2) with TRBJ1-6; TRBD1 agrees at 8 bases. The V segment lost 0 bases and the J segment 6 bases; nucleotides outside the gene matches: 4. Looked up from germline, CDR1 is LGHDT and CDR2 is YNNKEL (reference sequence). This CDR3 is built from 16 residues. The CDR3 DNA follows: TGTGCCAGCAGCCAAGAGACAGGGGCAGGTAATTCACCCCTCCACTTT. As protein: CASSQETGAGNSPLHF.

DNA for the CDR3: TGTGCCAGCAGTCTCCGACAGGGGGCGTTTAGCTATGGCTACACCTTC. Translated, it gives CASSLRQGAFSYGYTF. The V gene is TRBV28, the J gene TRBJ1-2; 10 nucleotides agree with TRBD1. This CDR3 has 16 residues. Trimming removed 5 bases from V and 4 bases from J; junction bases left unmatched: 10. Germline CDR1 MDHEN, CDR2 SYDVKM.

The chain links TRBV4-2 to TRBJ2-7; TRBD1 is a possible D gene (5 bases). Per the germline V gene, CDR1 is LGHNA and CDR2 is YNFKEQ. Trimming stripped 1 base from V and 4 bases from J, with 14 bases between. The CDR3 sequence is 15 residues long. CDR3 nucleotide sequence: TGTGCCAGCAGCCAAGCGACAGCAAATGGGTACGAGCAGTACTTC. Amino acids: CASSQATANGYEQYF.

The chain has TRBV20-1 and TRBJ1-2; D call uncertain. The germline V and J ends were trimmed by 3 bases and 2 bases, with 7 bases remaining between them. Germline CDR1 and CDR2: DFQATT and SNEGSKA (reference sequence). The length of the CDR3 is 12 residues. The chain's CDR3 is CSASSGNYGYTF. As DNA, the CDR3 is TGCAGTGCTAGTTCGGGGAACTATGGCTACACCTTC.

V gene TRBV27 combines with J gene TRBJ1-2, with 7 nucleotides matching TRBD1. The CDR3 length is 18 residues. With V trimmed by 2 bases and J by 8 bases, 20 bases remained unmatched. Per germline, CDR1 MNHEY and CDR2 SMNVEV (reference sequence). CDR3 in amino acids: CASSLRGQMSGQVWGYTF. DNA of the CDR3: TGTGCCAGCAGTTTACGGGGGCAAATGTCCGGACAGGTCTGGGGCTACACCTTC.

The chain is built from TRBV2 and TRBJ1-4; TRBD1 aligns across 11 bases. V gave up 8 bases and J gave up 6 bases; unmatched junction bases: 11. The length of the CDR3 is 16 residues. Germline-derived CDR1 and CDR2 are SNHLY and FYNNEI. The CDR3 DNA reads TGTGCCAGCGGAAACCGGGACAGGGGGTTTCATGAAAAACTGTTTTTT. Its protein is CASGNRDRGFHEKLFF.

The chain is built from TRBV6-5 and TRBJ2-1, with TRBD1 identical over 10 bases. CDR3 length equals 15 residues. Germline V gene data show CDR1 as MNHEY and CDR2 as SVGAGI. V lost 2 bases and J lost 8; bases outside the gene matches: 6. CDR3 sequence reads: CASSYRDRGRYEQFF. CDR3 bases: TGTGCCAGCAGTTACCGGGACAGGGGCAGGTATGAGCAGTTCTTC.

The chain employs TRBV19 and TRBJ2-7, with D tentatively TRBD1 (8 bases). CDR1 and CDR2 from the germline V gene are LNHDA and SQIVND (reference sequence). The CDR3 has 19 amino acids. Trimming pared 5 bases from V and 5 bases from J, leaving 31 bases between. The CDR3 sequence is CASSAGQGHMRGPTHEQYF. The CDR3 bases are TGTGCCAGTAGTGCAGGACAGGGACATATGCGGGGGCCTACCCACGAGCAGTACTTC. The variable domain in full, with the rest retrieved from reference TRBV19 and TRBJ2-7, is DGGITQSPKYLFRKEGQNVTLSCEQNLNHDAMYWYRQDPGQGLRLIYYSQIVNDFQKGDIAEGYSVSREKKESFPLTVTSAQKNPTAFYLCASSAGQGHMRGPTHEQYFGPGTRLTVT.

CDR3 amino acids: CASSLDPGDNYGYTF. In DNA, the CDR3 is TGTGCCAGCAGCTTAGATCCAGGGGATAACTATGGCTACACCTTC. V and J are TRBV7-9 and TRBJ1-2, with D possibly TRBD1 on 6 matching bases. The CDR3 is 15 residues long. The V end was cut by 1 base, the J end by 1 base, with 10 bases between. Germline CDR1 SEHNR, CDR2 FQNEAQ (reference sequence). Together with reference TRBV7-9 and TRBJ1-2, the CDR3 gives the full variable domain: DTGVSQNPRHKITKRGQNVTFRCDPISEHNRLYWYRQTLGQGPEFLTYFQNEAQLEKSRLLSDRFSAERPKGSFSTLEIQRTEQGDSAMYLCASSLDPGDNYGYTFGSGTRLTVV.

This clone has a handful of counts. The rearrangement uses TRBV14 and TRBJ2-1, with 8 bases identical to TRBD1. J lost 4 bases, V lost 1 base, and 6 bases had no gene match. CDR3 length equals 16 residues. Germline V lookup: CDR1 SGHDN, CDR2 FVKESK. The CDR3 sequence is CASSQARQGAYNEQFF. DNA for the CDR3: TGTGCCAGCAGCCAAGCTCGTCAGGGGGCGTACAATGAGCAGTTCTTC.

The chain combines TRBV5-1 with TRBJ1-2; tentatively, D is TRBD1 (6 bases). The CDR3 spans 14 residues. Trimming shortened V by 4 bases and J by 5 bases, and 15 bases separated the two germline ends. The germline CDR1 and CDR2 sequences are SGHRS and YFSETQ. CDR3 amino acids: CASSAGLTGYGYTF. The DNA of the CDR3 is TGCGCCAGCAGCGCCGGACTTACAGGGTATGGCTACACCTTC.

The chain recombines TRBV28 with TRBJ2-2, with D hard to call. V gave up 6 bases and J gave up 4 bases, with 9 bases separating them. The V gene's germline CDR1 is MDHEN and CDR2 SYDVKM. The CDR3 totals 13 residues. The CDR3 protein is CASRTGFTGELFF. The CDR3 DNA reads TGTGCCAGCAGAACGGGTTTCACCGGGGAGCTGTTTTTT.

This sequence joins TRBV7-2 and TRBJ2-1; D is perhaps TRBD1 (5 bases). Per the germline V gene, CDR1 is SGHTA and CDR2 is FQGNSA. The CDR3 consists of 16 residues. Trimming removed 0 bases from V and 3 bases from J, with 12 bases in between. The CDR3 sequence: CASSLAAGINYNEQFF. For the CDR3, the DNA is TGTGCCAGCAGCTTAGCTGCAGGGATAAACTACAATGAGCAGTTCTTC.

The chain has TRBV5-6 and TRBJ1-5; the D is unclear. The CDR3 is 14 residues long. Germline V lookup: CDR1 SGHDT, CDR2 YYEEEE. Trimming pared 0 bases from V and 11 bases from J, leaving 15 bases between. In DNA, the CDR3 is TGTGCCAGCAGCTTGGGTACGTGGCAGCAGGCCCAGCATTTT. Its protein product is CASSLGTWQQAQHF.

The V call is TRBV6-6, the J call TRBJ1-6; the match to TRBD1 covers 12 bases. The CDR3 extends over 16 amino acids. Per germline, CDR1 MNHNY and CDR2 SVGAGI (reference sequence). The V and J ends lost 2 bases and 7 bases, in that order; junction bases with no gene match: 3. CDR3 residues: CASSYGDRGRNSPLHF. In DNA, the CDR3 is TGTGCCAGCAGTTACGGGGACAGGGGGCGGAATTCACCCCTCCACTTT.

The chain has TRBV18 and TRBJ1-3, with 8 bases that match TRBD1. Germline trimming cut 6 bases from V and 0 bases from J; bases unmatched to any gene: 10. Germline assignment: CDR1 KGHSH and CDR2 LQKENI. The CDR3 runs to 17 residues. The CDR3 loop is CASSLTTGASSGNTIYF. The CDR3 DNA reads TGTGCCAGCTCGCTCACGACAGGGGCGAGCTCTGGAAACACCATATATTTT.

Regarding this clone: This sample also contains other DNA sequences that code for the same CDR3. This chain uses TRBV18 with TRBJ1-2; TRBD1 agrees at 7 bases. Germline-derived CDR1 and CDR2 are KGHSH and LQKENI. The trim removed 5 bases at V and 4 bases at J, leaving 4 bases unmatched. This CDR3 region has 13 residues. The CDR3 coding sequence is TGTGCCAGCTCATTAGACAGGGTCTATGGCTACACCTTC. It yields the protein CASSLDRVYGYTF.

The chain uses TRBV9 and TRBJ2-5; 7 nucleotides agree with TRBD1. From germline, CDR1 is SGDLS and CDR2 YYNGEE. The CDR3 length is 13 residues. Germline trimming cut 3 bases from V and 5 bases from J; bases unmatched to any gene: 4. The CDR3 coding sequence is TGTGCCAGCAGCGCGACAGGGCAGGAGACCCAGTACTTC. Its translation is CASSATGQETQYF.